The clone carrying this T cell receptor (beta chain) was picked up one time. Its antigen is not known. TCRdb's table, derived via immunoSEQ multiplex PCR, lists solely in-frame clones and lacks some. The sample holds roughly 120,000 clones, 88% seen once. Germline V gene sequence: CDR1 GTSNPN, CDR2 SVGIG (reference sequence). V gave up 2 bases and J gave up 7 bases, with 11 bases separating them. CDR3 size: 12 residues. The data were obtained in a study of T cell responses to AZD1222 COVID-19 vaccine. Overall study context: Second doses were pooled across both intervals (about 4 or about 12 weeks). Study observations and caveats: Spike-specific TCR repertoires showed rising breadth and depth after two AZD1222 doses. Regions 160-218 and 743-854 dominated among vaccine-associated CD4 TCRs spanning spike. White British ancestry dominated among donors, who included more females, and clonal diversity was possibly underestimated.

This chain links TRBV30 with TRBJ1-2; a possible D gene is TRBD1 (5 bases). The receptor was derived from an adult in good health. The sequencing used peripheral blood, collected on day 0 of AZD1222 vaccination. The CDR3: CAWSQGTVGYTF. CDR3 sequence (DNA): TGTGCCTGGAGTCAAGGGACGGTTGGCTACACCTTC.